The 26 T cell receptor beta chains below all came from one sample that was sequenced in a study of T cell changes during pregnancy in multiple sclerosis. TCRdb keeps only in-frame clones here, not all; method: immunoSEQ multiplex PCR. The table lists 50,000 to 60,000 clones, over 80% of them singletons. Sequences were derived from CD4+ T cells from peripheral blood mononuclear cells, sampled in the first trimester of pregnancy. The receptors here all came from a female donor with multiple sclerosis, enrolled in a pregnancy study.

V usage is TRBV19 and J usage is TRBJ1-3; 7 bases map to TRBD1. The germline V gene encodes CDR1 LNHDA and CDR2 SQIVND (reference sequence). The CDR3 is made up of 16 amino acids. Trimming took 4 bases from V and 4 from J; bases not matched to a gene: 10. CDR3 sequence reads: CASSSRTGLIGNTIYF. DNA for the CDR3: TGTGCCAGTAGTAGCCGGACAGGACTGATAGGAAACACCATATATTTT.

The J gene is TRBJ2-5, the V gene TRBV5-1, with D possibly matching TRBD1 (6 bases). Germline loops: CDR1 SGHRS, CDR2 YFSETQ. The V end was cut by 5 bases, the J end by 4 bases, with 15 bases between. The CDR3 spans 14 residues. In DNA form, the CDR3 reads TGCGCCAGCAGAGAGGACAGTAGGGTAGAGACCCAGTACTTC. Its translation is CASREDSRVETQYF.

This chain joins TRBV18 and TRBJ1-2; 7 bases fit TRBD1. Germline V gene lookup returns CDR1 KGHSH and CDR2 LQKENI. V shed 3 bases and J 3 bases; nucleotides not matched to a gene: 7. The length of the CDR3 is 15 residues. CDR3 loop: CASSPARGTDYGYTF. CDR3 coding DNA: TGTGCCAGCTCACCCGCCAGGGGGACGGACTATGGCTACACCTTC.

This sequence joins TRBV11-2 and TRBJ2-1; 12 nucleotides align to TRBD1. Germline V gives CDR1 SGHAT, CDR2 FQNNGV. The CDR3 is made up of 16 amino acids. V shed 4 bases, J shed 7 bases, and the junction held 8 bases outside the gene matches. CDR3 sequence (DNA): TGTGCCAGCAGCTACCTGGGGGACAGGGGGCTTAATGAGCAGTTCTTC. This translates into CASSYLGDRGLNEQFF.

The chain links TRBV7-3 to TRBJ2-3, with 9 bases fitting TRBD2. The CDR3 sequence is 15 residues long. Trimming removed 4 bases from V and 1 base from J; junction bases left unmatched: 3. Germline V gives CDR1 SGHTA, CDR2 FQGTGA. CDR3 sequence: CASSSASGGTDTQYF. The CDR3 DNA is TGTGCCAGCAGCTCAGCTAGCGGGGGCACAGATACGCAGTATTTT.

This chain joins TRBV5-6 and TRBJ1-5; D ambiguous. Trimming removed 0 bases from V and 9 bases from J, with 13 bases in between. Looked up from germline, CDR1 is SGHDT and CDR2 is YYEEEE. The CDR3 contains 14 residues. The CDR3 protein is CASSLAKRWAPQHF. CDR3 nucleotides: TGTGCCAGCAGCTTGGCGAAAAGGTGGGCGCCCCAGCATTTT.

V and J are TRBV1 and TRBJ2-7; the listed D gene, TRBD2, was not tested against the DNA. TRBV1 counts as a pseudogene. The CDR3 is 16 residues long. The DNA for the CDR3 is TGCACCAGCAGCCAAGGCGATAGCGGGGGGCTCTACGAGCAGTACTTC. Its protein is CTSSQGDSGGLYEQYF.

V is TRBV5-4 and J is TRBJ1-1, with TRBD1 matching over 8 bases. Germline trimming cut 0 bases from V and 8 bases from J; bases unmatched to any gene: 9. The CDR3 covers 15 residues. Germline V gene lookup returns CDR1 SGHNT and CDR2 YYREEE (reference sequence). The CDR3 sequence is CASSLGGQGGPEAFF. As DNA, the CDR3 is TGTGCCAGCAGCTTGGGAGGACAGGGAGGGCCCGAAGCTTTCTTT. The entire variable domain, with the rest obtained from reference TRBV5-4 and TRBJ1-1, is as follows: ETGVTQSPTHLIKTRGQQVTLRCSSQSGHNTVSWYQQALGQGPQFIFQYYREEENGRGNFPPRFSGLQFPNYSSELNVNALELDDSALYLCASSLGGQGGPEAFFGQGTRLTVV.

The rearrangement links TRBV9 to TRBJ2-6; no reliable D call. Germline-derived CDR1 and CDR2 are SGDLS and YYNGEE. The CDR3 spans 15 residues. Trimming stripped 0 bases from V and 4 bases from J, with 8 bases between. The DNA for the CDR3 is TGTGCCAGCAGCGTAGACCCGGTCGGGGCCAACGTCCTGACTTTC. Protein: CASSVDPVGANVLTF.

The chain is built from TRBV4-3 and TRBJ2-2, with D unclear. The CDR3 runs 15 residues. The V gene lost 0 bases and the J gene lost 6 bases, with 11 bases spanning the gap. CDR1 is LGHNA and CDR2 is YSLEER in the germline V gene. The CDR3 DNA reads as TGCGCCAGCAGCCAAGATTCGACACTCCCCGGGGAGCTGTTTTTT. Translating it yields CASSQDSTLPGELFF.

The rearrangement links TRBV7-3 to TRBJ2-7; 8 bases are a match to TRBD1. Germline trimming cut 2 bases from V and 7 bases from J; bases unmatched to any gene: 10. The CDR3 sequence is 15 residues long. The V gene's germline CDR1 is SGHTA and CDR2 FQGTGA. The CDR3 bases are TGTGCCAGCAGCTTAGAGGGACAGGTGATTTCGGAGCAGTACTTC. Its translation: CASSLEGQVISEQYF. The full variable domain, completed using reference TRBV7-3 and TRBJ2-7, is GAGVSQTPSNKVTEKGKYVELRCDPISGHTALYWYRQSLGQGPEFLIYFQGTGAADDSGLPNDRFFAVRPEGSVSTLKIQRTERGDSAVYLCASSLEGQVISEQYFGPGTRLTVT.

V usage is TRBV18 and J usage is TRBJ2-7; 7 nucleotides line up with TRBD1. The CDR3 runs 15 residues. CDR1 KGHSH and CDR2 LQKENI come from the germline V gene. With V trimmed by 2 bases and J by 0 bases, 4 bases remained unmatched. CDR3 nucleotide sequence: TGTGCCAGCTCACCAGGACAGGCGACCTCCTACGAGCAGTACTTC. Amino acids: CASSPGQATSYEQYF.

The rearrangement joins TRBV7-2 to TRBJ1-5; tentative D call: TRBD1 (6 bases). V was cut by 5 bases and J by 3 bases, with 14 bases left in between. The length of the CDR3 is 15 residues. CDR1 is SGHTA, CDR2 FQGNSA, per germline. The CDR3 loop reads CASSTEGVINQPQHF. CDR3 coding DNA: TGTGCCAGCAGCACCGAGGGGGTGATCAATCAGCCCCAGCATTTT. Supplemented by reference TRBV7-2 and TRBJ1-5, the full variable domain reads GAGVSQSPSNKVTEKGKDVELRCDPISGHTALYWYRQSLGQGLEFLIYFQGNSAPDKSGLPSDRFSAERTGGSVSTLTIQRTQQEDSAVYLCASSTEGVINQPQHFGDGTRLSIL.

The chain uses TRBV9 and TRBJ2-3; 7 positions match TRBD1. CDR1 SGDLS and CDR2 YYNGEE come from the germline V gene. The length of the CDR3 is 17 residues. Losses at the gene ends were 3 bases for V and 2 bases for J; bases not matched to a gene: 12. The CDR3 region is CASSGRGTAPDTDTQYF. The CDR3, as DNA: TGTGCCAGCAGCGGGAGAGGGACAGCGCCCGACACAGATACGCAGTATTTT.

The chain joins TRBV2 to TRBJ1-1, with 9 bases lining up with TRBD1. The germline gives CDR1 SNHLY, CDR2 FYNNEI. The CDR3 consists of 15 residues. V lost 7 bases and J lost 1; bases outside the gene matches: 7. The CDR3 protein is CASNQGQGWNTEAFF. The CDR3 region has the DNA TGTGCCAGCAACCAGGGACAGGGTTGGAACACTGAAGCTTTCTTT.

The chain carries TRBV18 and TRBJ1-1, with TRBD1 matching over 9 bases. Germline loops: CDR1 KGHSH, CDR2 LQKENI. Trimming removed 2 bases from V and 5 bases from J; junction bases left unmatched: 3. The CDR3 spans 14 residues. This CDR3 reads CASSPGQGRTEAFF. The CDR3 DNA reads TGTGCCAGCTCACCAGGACAGGGGAGGACTGAAGCTTTCTTT. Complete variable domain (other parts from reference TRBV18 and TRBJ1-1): NAGVMQNPRHLVRRRGQEARLRCSPMKGHSHVYWYRQLPEEGLKFMVYLQKENIIDESGMPKERFSAEFPKEGPSILRIQQVVRGDSAAYFCASSPGQGRTEAFFGQGTRLTVV.

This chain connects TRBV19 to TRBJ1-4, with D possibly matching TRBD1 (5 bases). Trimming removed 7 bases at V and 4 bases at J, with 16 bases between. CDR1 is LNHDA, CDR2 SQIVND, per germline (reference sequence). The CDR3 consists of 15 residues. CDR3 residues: CASTLQGLNNEKLFF. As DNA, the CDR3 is TGTGCCAGTACTCTCCAGGGTTTAAATAATGAAAAACTGTTTTTT.

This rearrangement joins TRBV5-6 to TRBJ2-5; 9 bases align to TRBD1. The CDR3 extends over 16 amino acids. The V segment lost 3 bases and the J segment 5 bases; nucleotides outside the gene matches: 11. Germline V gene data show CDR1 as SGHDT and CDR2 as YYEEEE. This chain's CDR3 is CASSWTMTGGSETQYF. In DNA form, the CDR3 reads TGTGCCAGCAGCTGGACTATGACAGGGGGTTCGGAGACCCAGTACTTC.

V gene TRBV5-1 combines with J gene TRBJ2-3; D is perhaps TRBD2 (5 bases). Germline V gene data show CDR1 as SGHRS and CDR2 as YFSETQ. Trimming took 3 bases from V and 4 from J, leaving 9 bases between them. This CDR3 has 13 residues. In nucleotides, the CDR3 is TGCGCCAGCAGCTCCGGGGAATCAGATACGCAGTATTTT. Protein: CASSSGESDTQYF.

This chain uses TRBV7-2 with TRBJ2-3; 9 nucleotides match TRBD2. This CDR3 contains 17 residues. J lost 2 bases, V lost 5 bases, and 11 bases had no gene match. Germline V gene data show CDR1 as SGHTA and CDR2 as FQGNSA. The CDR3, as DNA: TGTGCCAGCAGCCCTTCACGCGGGACTAGCATCACAGATACGCAGTATTTT. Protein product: CASSPSRGTSITDTQYF.

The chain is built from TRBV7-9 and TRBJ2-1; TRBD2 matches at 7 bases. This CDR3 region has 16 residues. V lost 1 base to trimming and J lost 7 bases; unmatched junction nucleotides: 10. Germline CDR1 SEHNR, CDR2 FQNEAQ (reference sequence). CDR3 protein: CASSLVRQGGLNEQFF. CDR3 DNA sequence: TGTGCCAGCAGCTTAGTTAGGCAGGGAGGGTTGAATGAGCAGTTCTTC.

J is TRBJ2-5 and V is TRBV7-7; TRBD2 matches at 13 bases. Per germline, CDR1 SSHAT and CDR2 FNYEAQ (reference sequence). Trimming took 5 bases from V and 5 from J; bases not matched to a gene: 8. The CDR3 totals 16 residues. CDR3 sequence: CASSLRTSGGIETQYF. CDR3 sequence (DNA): TGTGCCAGCAGCCTTCGGACTAGCGGGGGTATTGAGACCCAGTACTTC.

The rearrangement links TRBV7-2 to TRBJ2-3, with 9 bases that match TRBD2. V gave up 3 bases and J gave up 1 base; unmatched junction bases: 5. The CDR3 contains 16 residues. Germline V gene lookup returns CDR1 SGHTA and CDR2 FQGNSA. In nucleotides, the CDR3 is TGTGCCAGCAGCTTCTCGGGCGGGGGGGGCACAGATACGCAGTATTTT. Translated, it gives CASSFSGGGGTDTQYF.

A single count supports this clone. DNA of the CDR3: TGTGCCAGCAGCCAACACCGCGGGGGGGCTCCCGGCCCAGATACGCAGTATTTT. Protein: CASSQHRGGAPGPDTQYF. This rearrangement joins TRBV4-2 to TRBJ2-3; TRBD2 agrees at 9 bases. Germline loops: CDR1 LGHNA, CDR2 YNFKEQ. The trim removed 2 bases at V and 4 bases at J, leaving 13 bases unmatched. CDR3 size: 18 residues.

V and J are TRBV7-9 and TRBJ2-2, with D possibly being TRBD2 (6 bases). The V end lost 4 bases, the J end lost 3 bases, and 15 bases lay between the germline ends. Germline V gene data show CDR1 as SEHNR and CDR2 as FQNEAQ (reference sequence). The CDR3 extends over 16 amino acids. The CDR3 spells CASSSPPGGDTGELFF. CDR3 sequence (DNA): TGTGCCAGCAGCTCTCCCCCCGGGGGTGACACCGGGGAGCTGTTTTTT.

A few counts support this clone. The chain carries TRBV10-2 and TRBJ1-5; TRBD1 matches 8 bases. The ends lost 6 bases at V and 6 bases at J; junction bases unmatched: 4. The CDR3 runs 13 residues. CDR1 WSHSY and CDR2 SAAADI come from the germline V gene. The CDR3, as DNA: TGCGCCAGCAGCCGACAGGGGTCTCAGCCCCAGCATTTT. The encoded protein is CASSRQGSQPQHF.